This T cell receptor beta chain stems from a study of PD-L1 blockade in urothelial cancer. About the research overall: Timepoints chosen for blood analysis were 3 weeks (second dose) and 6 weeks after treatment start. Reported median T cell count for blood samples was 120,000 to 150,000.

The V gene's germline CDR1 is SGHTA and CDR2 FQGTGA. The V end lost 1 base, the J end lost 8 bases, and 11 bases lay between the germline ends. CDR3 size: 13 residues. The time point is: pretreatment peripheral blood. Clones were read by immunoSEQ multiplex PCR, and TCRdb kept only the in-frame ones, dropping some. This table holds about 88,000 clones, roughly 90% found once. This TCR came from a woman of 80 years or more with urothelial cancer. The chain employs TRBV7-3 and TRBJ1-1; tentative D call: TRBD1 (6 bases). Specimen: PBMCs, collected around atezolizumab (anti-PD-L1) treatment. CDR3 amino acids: CASSLNTGTEAFF. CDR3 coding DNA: TGTGCCAGCAGCTTAAATACAGGGACCGAAGCTTTCTTT.